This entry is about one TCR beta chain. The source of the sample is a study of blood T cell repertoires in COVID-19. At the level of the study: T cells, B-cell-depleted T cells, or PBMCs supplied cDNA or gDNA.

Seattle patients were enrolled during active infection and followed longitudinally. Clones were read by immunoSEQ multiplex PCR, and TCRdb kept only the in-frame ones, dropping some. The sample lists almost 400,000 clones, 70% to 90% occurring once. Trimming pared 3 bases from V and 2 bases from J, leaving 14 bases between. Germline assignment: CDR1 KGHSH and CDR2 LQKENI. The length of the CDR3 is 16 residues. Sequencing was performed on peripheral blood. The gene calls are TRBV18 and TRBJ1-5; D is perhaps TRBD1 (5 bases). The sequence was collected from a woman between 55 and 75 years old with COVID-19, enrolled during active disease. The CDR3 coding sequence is TGTGCCAGCTCACCCAGGCAGGACAAAGGCAATCAGCCCCAGCATTTT. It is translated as CASSPRQDKGNQPQHF.